The 8 T cell receptor beta chains in this list originate from one sample, sequenced in a study of shared clonotypes between healthy human individuals. Assay: immunoSEQ multiplex PCR; the TCRdb copy retains only in-frame clones and omits some. The sample has more than 550,000 clones, about 91% seen once. CD45RO-negative cells were positively selected for CCR7, leaving out terminally differentiated effector memory CD45RA+ cells. The sequenced sample was naive CD8+ T cells sorted from blood. The receptors shown here come from a man aged 25 to 40 in good health.

The J gene is TRBJ2-2, the V gene TRBV25-1, with 9 bases that match TRBD1. Germline V CDR1 and CDR2: MGHDK, SYGVNS. CDR3 length: 16 amino acids. With V trimmed by 4 bases and J by 1 base, 4 bases remained unmatched. For the CDR3, the DNA is TGTGCCAGCAGTGGATGGGACAGGGAGAACACCGGGGAGCTGTTTTTT. Encoded protein: CASSGWDRENTGELFF.

CDR3 sequence reads: CASSLGEGRSYNEQFF. In DNA, the CDR3 is TGTGCCAGCAGCTTAGGGGAAGGACGCTCCTACAATGAGCAGTTCTTC. The chain employs TRBV7-2 and TRBJ2-1; D unclear. Germline lookup yields CDR1 SGHTA and CDR2 FQGNSA. This CDR3 has 16 amino acids. V was shortened by 1 base and J by 0 bases, with 10 bases between the two germline ends.

This sequence joins TRBV5-6 and TRBJ2-7, with 14 bases that match TRBD2. V gave up 4 bases and J gave up 6 bases; unmatched junction bases: 9. Germline V lookup: CDR1 SGHDT, CDR2 YYEEEE. The CDR3 contains 16 residues. The CDR3 is CASSPPGLAGEGEQYF. The DNA of the CDR3 is TGTGCCAGCAGCCCGCCGGGACTAGCGGGAGAAGGCGAGCAGTACTTC.

A remark on this clone: In the same sample, other DNA sequences code for this CDR3. DNA of the CDR3: TGTGCCAGTAGTCCGAGCTCCTACAATGAGCAGTTCTTC. It encodes CASSPSSYNEQFF. The chain carries TRBV19 and TRBJ2-1; D is ambiguous. The CDR3 is 13 amino acids. The germline V and J ends were trimmed by 5 bases and 0 bases, with 5 bases remaining between them. Germline V CDR1 and CDR2: LNHDA, SQIVND (reference sequence). Supplemented by reference TRBV19 and TRBJ2-1, the full variable domain reads DGGITQSPKYLFRKEGQNVTLSCEQNLNHDAMYWYRQDPGQGLRLIYYSQIVNDFQKGDIAEGYSVSREKKESFPLTVTSAQKNPTAFYLCASSPSSYNEQFFGPGTRLTVL.

The chain combines TRBV9 with TRBJ1-5; D is uncertain. Germline CDR1 reads SGDLS; CDR2 reads YYNGEE. The CDR3 consists of 9 residues. V was clipped by 8 bases and J by 4 bases, with 1 base between them. The CDR3: CARNQPQHF. The CDR3 nucleotides are TGTGCCAGAAATCAGCCCCAGCATTTT.

DNA for the CDR3: TGTGCCAGCAGTCCCAGTGGGGGAAACTCCTACAATGAGCAGTTCTTC. Encoded protein: CASSPSGGNSYNEQFF. The chain is built from TRBV2 and TRBJ2-1; D may match TRBD1 or TRBD2 (5 bases each). CDR3 length: 16 amino acids. The V gene's germline CDR1 is SNHLY and CDR2 FYNNEI. Trimming stripped 5 bases from V and 0 bases from J, with 14 bases between.

The genes are TRBV28 and TRBJ2-3; D is perhaps TRBD1 (5 bases). The CDR3 is made up of 14 amino acids. Trimming cost V 7 bases and J 5 bases, with 16 bases left between them. The germline CDR1 and CDR2 sequences are MDHEN and SYDVKM. Written as DNA, the CDR3 is TGTGCCAGCACCATGGACAATCTTGGAGATACGCAGTATTTT. It specifies CASTMDNLGDTQYF.

This rearrangement joins TRBV4-1 to TRBJ1-5; a weak D match, TRBD1 (5 bases). This CDR3 is 14 amino acids long. Germline-derived CDR1 and CDR2 are MGHRA and YSYEKL. V lost 3 bases and J lost 4, with 10 bases in between. CDR3 amino acids: CASSQTVSNQPQHF. CDR3 bases: TGCGCCAGCAGCCAGACAGTAAGTAATCAGCCCCAGCATTTT.